This T cell receptor beta chain was documented in a study of blood T cell repertoires in COVID-19. Study-level background: Acute-phase and convalescent COVID-19 samples originated in the United States, Italy and Spain. Nucleic acid was either cDNA or gDNA, and it came from T cells, B-cell-depleted T cells, or PBMCs.

Germline V gene lookup returns CDR1 SGHRS and CDR2 YFSETQ. V dropped 4 bases and J dropped 7 bases, with 20 bases sitting between them. This CDR3 comprises 15 residues. In this sample, this clone turned up a few times. Original handling: From reference gene primer amplification, estimates of nucleated cell counts were derived. Produced via immunoSEQ multiplex PCR; TCRdb's table is partial and in-frame only. That table furnishes V, J and clone size, whereas the DNA furnished D and trimming. The top ten clones hold approximately 14% of a sample with under 200,000 clones, approximately 81% of them seen once.

The sequencing input was peripheral blood. The receptor was isolated from a man between 18 and 29 years old with active or convalescent COVID-19. V gene TRBV5-1 combines with J gene TRBJ1-1, with unresolved D. The CDR3 region is CASSLTLGNTREAFF. In nucleotides, the CDR3 is TGCGCCAGCAGCCTAACCTTGGGCAACACTCGTGAAGCTTTCTTT.